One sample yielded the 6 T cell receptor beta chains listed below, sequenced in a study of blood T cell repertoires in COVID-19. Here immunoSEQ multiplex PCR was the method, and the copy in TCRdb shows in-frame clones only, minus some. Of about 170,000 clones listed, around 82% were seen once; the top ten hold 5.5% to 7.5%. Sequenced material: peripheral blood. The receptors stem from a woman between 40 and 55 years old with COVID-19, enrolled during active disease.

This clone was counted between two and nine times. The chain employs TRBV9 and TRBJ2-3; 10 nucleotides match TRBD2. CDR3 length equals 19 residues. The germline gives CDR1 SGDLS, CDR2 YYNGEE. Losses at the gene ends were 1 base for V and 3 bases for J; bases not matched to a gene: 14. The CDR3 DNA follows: TGTGCCAGCAGCGTACCATCCCGCCCAGCGGGGGGGACGACAGATACGCAGTATTTT. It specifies CASSVPSRPAGGTTDTQYF.

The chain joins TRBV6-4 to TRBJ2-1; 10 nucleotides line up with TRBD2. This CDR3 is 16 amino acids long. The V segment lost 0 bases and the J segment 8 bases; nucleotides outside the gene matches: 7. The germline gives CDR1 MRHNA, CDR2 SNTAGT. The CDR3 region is CASSDSFSGGADEQFF. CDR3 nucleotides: TGTGCCAGCAGTGACTCTTTCAGCGGGGGGGCGGATGAGCAGTTCTTC.

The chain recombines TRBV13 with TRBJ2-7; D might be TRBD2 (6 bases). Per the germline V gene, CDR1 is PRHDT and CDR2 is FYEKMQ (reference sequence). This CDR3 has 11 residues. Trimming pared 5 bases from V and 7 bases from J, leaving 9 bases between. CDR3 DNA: TGTGCCAGCAGCGAAGGGAGGGAGCAGTACTTC. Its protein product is CASSEGREQYF.

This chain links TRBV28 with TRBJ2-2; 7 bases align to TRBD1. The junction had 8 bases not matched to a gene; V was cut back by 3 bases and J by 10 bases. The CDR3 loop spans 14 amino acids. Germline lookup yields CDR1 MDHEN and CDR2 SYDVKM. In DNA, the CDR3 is TGTGCCAGCAGTTTTAGGACAGGAGTTTCGGAGCTGTTTTTT. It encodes CASSFRTGVSELFF.

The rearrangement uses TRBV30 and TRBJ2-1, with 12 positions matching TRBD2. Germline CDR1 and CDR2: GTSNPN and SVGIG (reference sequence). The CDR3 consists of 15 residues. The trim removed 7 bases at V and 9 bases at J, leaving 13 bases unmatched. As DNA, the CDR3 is TGTGCCTATCCCGCGCTAGCGGGGGGGCGCAGTGAGCAGTTCTTC. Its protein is CAYPALAGGRSEQFF.

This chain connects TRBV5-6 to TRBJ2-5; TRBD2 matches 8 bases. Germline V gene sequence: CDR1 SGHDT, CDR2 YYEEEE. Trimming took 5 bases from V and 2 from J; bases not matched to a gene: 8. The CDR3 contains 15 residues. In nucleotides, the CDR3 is TGTGCCAGCAGTCTCGTCAGCGGGGGACAAGAGACCCAGTACTTC. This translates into CASSLVSGGQETQYF.